The 12 T cell receptor beta chains below were found in one sample sequenced in a study of CD4 T cells in relation to SARS-CoV-2 and coronaviruses. The table came from immunoSEQ multiplex PCR; TCRdb's copy has only in-frame clones and leaves some out. Here the sample spans some 23,000 clones, around 72% being singletons. The unexposed donors gave CD4+ T cells in about 2010-2019, prior to COVID-19. The cells were cultured for 9 to 11 days before CD4+ T cells were isolated. These TCRs' antigens remain unknown. The specimen sequenced was CD4+ T cells from PBMCs, cultured in vitro. Every receptor here comes from a human donor in good health.

This clone was seen more than once but under ten times. The chain recombines TRBV29-1 with TRBJ2-7; tentatively, D is TRBD1 (6 bases). Trimming stripped 5 bases from V and 11 bases from J, with 16 bases between. The CDR3 is 11 amino acids. Germline V gene lookup returns CDR1 SQVTM and CDR2 ANQGSEA. Here the CDR3 reads CSVHEGGEEYF. The CDR3 nucleotides read TGCAGCGTTCATGAAGGGGGTGAGGAGTACTTC.

The rearrangement joins TRBV6-5 to TRBJ2-2; possible D gene TRBD2, 6 bases. CDR3 length: 14 amino acids. V was trimmed by 11 bases and J by 1 base, leaving 14 bases between them. Looked up from germline, CDR1 is MNHEY and CDR2 is SVGAGI. This chain's CDR3 is CAGRRTLNTGELFF. The CDR3 DNA follows: TGTGCCGGGAGGCGGACTCTGAACACCGGGGAGCTGTTTTTT.

This clone was observed a handful of times. The J gene is TRBJ2-7, the V gene TRBV9, with D unresolved. Trimming stripped 3 bases from V and 0 bases from J, with 19 bases between. From germline, CDR1 is SGDLS and CDR2 YYNGEE. The CDR3 covers 17 residues. The CDR3 DNA follows: TGTGCCAGCAGCGCCAAATCGGGTGGGCTGAGCTCCTACGAGCAGTACTTC. Protein sequence: CASSAKSGGLSSYEQYF. Based on the CDR3 plus reference TRBV9 and TRBJ2-7, the full variable domain is DSGVTQTPKHLITATGQRVTLRCSPRSGDLSVYWYQQSLDQGLQFLIQYYNGEERAKGNILERFSAQQFPDLHSELNLSSLELGDSALYFCASSAKSGGLSSYEQYFGPGTRLTVT.

The CDR3 DNA reads TGTGCCAGTCGGCCCGCCGAGGGGCCCCAGCATTTT. Translating gives CASRPAEGPQHF. The chain carries TRBV6-6 and TRBJ1-5; D gene unclear. V lost 9 bases, J lost 9 bases, and 15 bases lay in between. This CDR3 spans 12 amino acids. Germline CDR1 is MNHNY and CDR2 is SVGAGI (reference sequence).

The chain combines TRBV9 with TRBJ2-1; 10 nucleotides line up with TRBD1. There are 15 residues in the CDR3. Germline lookup yields CDR1 SGDLS and CDR2 YYNGEE. J lost 10 bases, V lost 1 base, and 8 bases had no gene match. CDR3 nucleotides: TGTGCCAGCAGCGTATTAGGACAGGGGGTACGGGAGCAGTTCTTC. Translating gives CASSVLGQGVREQFF.

V is TRBV10-1 and J is TRBJ2-3, with no clear D. V gave up 0 bases and J gave up 9 bases, with 10 bases separating them. The germline gives CDR1 WNHNN, CDR2 SYGVQD (reference sequence). This CDR3 is 13 amino acids long. CDR3 sequence reads: CASSESTSSTQYF. The CDR3 bases are TGCGCCAGCAGTGAGTCAACCTCCAGCACGCAGTATTTT.

This chain links TRBV6-4 with TRBJ2-1; 8 bases are a match to TRBD2. The trim removed 0 bases at V and 1 base at J, leaving 5 bases unmatched. The CDR3 spans 17 residues. Germline V CDR1 and CDR2: MRHNA, SNTAGT. As DNA, the CDR3 is TGTGCCAGCAGTGACTCTTTTAAGCGGGGGTCCTACAATGAGCAGTTCTTC. This encodes CASSDSFKRGSYNEQFF.

This clone has just a few counts. Other DNA variants within this sample encode the same CDR3. The V gene is TRBV7-2, the J gene TRBJ2-7; a possible D gene is TRBD1 (5 bases). CDR3 size: 13 residues. The germline V gene has CDR1 SGHTA and CDR2 FQGNSA. V was clipped by 5 bases and J by 7 bases, with 15 bases between them. The CDR3 DNA sequence: TGTGCCAGCAGCCCTTCCCCAGGGCGGGAGCAGTACTTC. Residues: CASSPSPGREQYF.

V is TRBV3-1 (or the pseudogene TRBV3-2) and J is TRBJ1-2; the D gene is possibly TRBD1 (5 bases). The CDR3 length is 13 residues. Germline V gene lookup returns CDR1 LGHDT and CDR2 YNNKEL (reference sequence). Trimming cost V 4 bases and J 5 bases, with 11 bases left between them. This CDR3 is CASSPTRQYGYTF. The CDR3 nucleotides read TGTGCCAGCAGCCCCACTCGACAGTATGGCTACACCTTC.

The chain carries TRBV4-2 and TRBJ2-3; TRBD2 matches 12 bases. V lost 2 bases and J lost 5; bases outside the gene matches: 5. CDR3 length: 16 residues. Looked up from germline, CDR1 is LGHNA and CDR2 is YNFKEQ. The DNA for the CDR3 is TGTGCCAGCAGCCAACAGACTAGCGGGAGTCAAGATACGCAGTATTTT. It specifies CASSQQTSGSQDTQYF.

The sample holds one count of this clone. V gene TRBV19 combines with J gene TRBJ1-5; 11 bases line up with TRBD1. This CDR3 region has 17 residues. Germline V gene data show CDR1 as LNHDA and CDR2 as SQIVND (reference sequence). With 8 bases clipped from V and 4 bases from J, the junction kept 13 bases outside the gene matches. For the CDR3, the DNA is TGTGCCAGTCGGGGCGGAGATGGGGACAGGGGGAATCAGCCCCAGCATTTT. Protein: CASRGGDGDRGNQPQHF. The whole variable domain, remainder taken from reference TRBV19 and TRBJ1-5, is DGGITQSPKYLFRKEGQNVTLSCEQNLNHDAMYWYRQDPGQGLRLIYYSQIVNDFQKGDIAEGYSVSREKKESFPLTVTSAQKNPTAFYLCASRGGDGDRGNQPQHFGDGTRLSIL.

This clone was recorded only once. The chain combines TRBV24-1 with TRBJ2-1; no clear D gene. This CDR3 has 16 residues. V was cut by 7 bases and J by 2 bases, with 17 bases left in between. Per the germline V gene, CDR1 is KGHDR and CDR2 is SFDVKD. CDR3: CATSPRKAGTYNEQFF. Here the CDR3 DNA reads TGTGCCACCAGCCCAAGGAAAGCAGGAACCTACAATGAGCAGTTCTTC.